These T cell receptor beta chains were read from a single sample in a study of control samples from healthy donors and cancer patients. This table comes from immunoSEQ multiplex PCR, and its TCRdb copy is limited to in-frame clones, with some not included. The data contain thousands of clones, roughly 74% of them singletons. Sequenced sample: formalin-fixed, paraffin-embedded tissue. Receptor source: a male donor with melanoma. Both conserved end residues are part of each CDR3. A D gene is named only where the DNA matches it firmly. Expanded clones get a size class; other rows say once, few or many, or leave the size out.

cdr3_nt	cdr3_aa	clone_size	cdr3_length	d_call	v_call	j_call
TGTGCCAGCAGTGTGGAAAGGGGTGGCTACACCTTC	CASSVERGGYTF	.	12	.	TRBV28	TRBJ1-2
TGTGCCACCAGCAGAGAGTATGGTAGCGGGAGGGACTCCGGGGAGCTGTTTTTT	CATSREYGSGRDSGELFF	.	18	TRBD2	TRBV15	TRBJ2-2
TGTGCCAGCACCCGGACAGTTAGCACAGATACGCAGTATTTT	CASTRTVSTDTQYF	.	14	.	TRBV27	TRBJ2-3
TGTGCCAATAGCGGACTAGCGGGGGGACAAGAGACCCAGTACTTC	CANSGLAGGQETQYF	.	15	TRBD2	TRBV19	TRBJ2-5
TGTGCCAGCAGCTCTCTATGGGGAACGGGAGGGCCAGACAATGAGCAGTTCTTC	CASSSLWGTGGPDNEQFF	.	18	TRBD2	TRBV7-9	TRBJ2-1
TGTGCCAGCAGTGCACTAGGACTAGCGTCTAGCACAGATACGCAGTATTTT	CASSALGLASSTDTQYF	.	17	TRBD2	TRBV2	TRBJ2-3
TGTGCCAGCTCACCGTCAATGGGGTTGGAGACCCAGTACTTC	CASSPSMGLETQYF	few	14	.	TRBV18	TRBJ2-5
TGTGCCAACAGCTTAGGGTCGGTAAACACTGAAGCTTTCTTT	CANSLGSVNTEAFF	.	14	.	TRBV11-2	TRBJ1-1
TGTGCCAGCAGCTTAATTAGATCCGAGGAGACCCAGTACTTC	CASSLIRSEETQYF	.	14	.	TRBV7-2	TRBJ2-5
TGTGCCAGCAGTTGGGCCCAGTGGGATGGCTACACCTTC	CASSWAQWDGYTF	large	13	.	TRBV6-2/TRBV6-3	TRBJ1-2
TGTGCCAGCAGCTCGATCGGGGGTGGGACTGAAGCTTTCTTT	CASSSIGGGTEAFF	.	14	.	TRBV7-9	TRBJ1-1
TGTGCCAGCAGCCAAGGTATCGGGGCGGGAGCGGGCTACGAGCAGTACTTC	CASSQGIGAGAGYEQYF	.	17	TRBD2	TRBV3-1/TRBV3-2	TRBJ2-7